This T cell receptor beta chain was captured by sequencing in a study of regulatory T cells in long-lasting Graves disease (dated by TCRdb to about 2021). Regarding the research as a whole: Persistent Graves' disease was defined as persistently positive TSH receptor autoantibodies together with antithyroid drug treatment for over 5 years. Persistent Graves' disease patients were compared with newly diagnosed Graves' disease patients by peripheral blood TCR sequencing and RNA sequencing. The study took place in China and was registered as a clinical trial. A total of about 33 samples underwent TCR sequencing, from roughly 13 patients with persistent Graves' disease and approximately 20 patients with newly diagnosed Graves' disease. Persistent Graves' disease patients in the clinical cohort had taken antithyroid drugs for roughly ten years on average.

Including the terminal cysteine and phenylalanine, the CDR3 comprises 13 residues. The sequence is cut down to CDR3 DNA, 39 bases in frame from base 1. V loses 5 bases of germline sequence and J loses 5 bases, and the interval between the two ends is 10 bases. The germline V gene sets CDR1 to LGHNA and CDR2 to YNFKEQ. The time point label of this sample denotes: persistent/refractory GD, antithyroid drugs over 5 years with positive TRAb. For both TCR sequencing and RNA sequencing, RNA was extracted from PBMCs using TRIzol. Graves' disease was diagnosed according to American Thyroid Association guidelines. Patients were recruited from an endocrinology department in Xi'an, China. Each patient gave roughly 8.4 milliliters of peripheral blood, collected in an EDTA anticoagulant tube. Ficoll Paque Plus density gradient separation was used to isolate PBMCs, and no further T cell sorting was done. RNA quality was checked with an Agilent 2100 Bioanalyzer and agarose gel, and concentration with a NanoDrop 2000.

Overall study results and their limits: Only the TCR beta chain was sequenced and analyzed. Because the primary lesion, thyroid tissue, could not be accessed, the study looked at peripheral blood alone. A larger number of public clonotypes was shared among persistent patients (under 3,000) than among newly diagnosed patients (around 970). TRBV28, TRBJ1-2 and TRBJ2-5 were preferentially used in persistent disease, while TRBV20-1 and TRBJ2-1 were favored in newly diagnosed disease. The small sample size was acknowledged by the authors as a limitation that may reduce accuracy. Lower TCR Shannon entropy and fewer highly expanded clones were observed in persistent Graves' disease patients than in newly diagnosed patients, which suggested clonal expansion.

This clonotype was picked up many times. The clone's antigen remains unknown. No much larger clonotype is one base removed from it; base qualities were not supplied. The method behind the library was multiplex PCR. Instrument used: Illumina HiSeq 4000. iRepertoire HTBI primers and Arm-PCR amplification of CDR3 regions were used to construct TCR beta libraries. Before sequencing, the PCR products went through gel purification. The study's own analysis went as follows. Gene usage analysis of CDR3 amino acid clonotypes used the approximately 62 TRBV and about 14 TRBJ segments found across samples. COPE and FqMerger were used to merge filtered high-quality paired reads into contigs. BLAST was used to align contigs to the IMGT TRBV, TRBD and TRBJ reference genes, and CDR3 was defined following IMGT. Highly expanded clones were defined as clonotypes with a frequency above 0.1%. Repertoire diversity was measured by Shannon entropy, and V-J evenness by the Gini coefficient. A clonotype found in more than one individual was treated as public. TCRdb cleaned the public reads at Q25 with fastp, built clones with MiXCR and kept in-frame beta chains. Each CDR3 protein appears once, grouped with its most common genes and DNA. Clone size and V and J calls follow TCRdb, not the original study. A total of 310,000 or so distinct CDR3 sequences appear in this sample, around 19% of them only once. The ten most abundant clones make up less than 35% of the sample.

This clonotype was obtained from a female donor with Graves disease. The sequencing here drew on peripheral blood mononuclear cells (PBMCs), taken when the disease was refractory, from a patient treated with antithyroid drugs. This receptor chain uses TRBV4-2 and TRBJ1-5; the D gene is perhaps TRBD1, on 5 matching bases. The DNA is TGTGCCAGCAGCAGTGGGGGTGATCAGCCCCAGCATTTT. Translated, it gives CASSSGGDQPQHF.